The entry below gives a single TCR beta chain sequence along with its context. Its specific antigen is unknown. One base away there is no much larger clone; base qualities are not given. The CDR3 starts with the cysteine, ends with the phenylalanine, and has 14 residues. The entry retains the CDR3 DNA only, 42 bases that are in frame from base 1. Via the germline V gene (reference sequence), CDR1 is GTSNPN and CDR2 SVGIG. Trimmed from V: 5 bases; trimmed from J: 4 bases; junction bases lacking a gene match: 9. Participants in the prospective study were aged 18 to 89 years, lived in approximately 26 United States geographic areas, and enrolled through a virtual design. Cohort assignment in the prospective study relied on participant-reported clinical history from a screening survey and a study questionnaire. In the prospective study, mobile phlebotomists collected whole blood, serum and a nasopharyngeal or oropharyngeal swab from each participant. Over an approximately 2-month period, participants in the prospective study had the option of providing additional blood draws and questionnaires. Prospective study blood samples were shipped either frozen or at room temperature before DNA extraction.

The data stem from a study of blood T cell repertoires in COVID-19 (dated by TCRdb to the early 2020s). With regard to the full study: Samples from collaborators originated in the United States, Italy and Spain and spanned both the acute and convalescent phases of COVID-19. The material from the prospective study consisted of cDNA or gDNA derived from T cells, B-cell-depleted T cells, or PBMCs. Deeply sampled blood TCRbeta repertoires from subjects exposed to, actively infected with, or recovered from COVID-19 were included in the dataset. The repertoires were released in a freely available public database meant as a resource for research on the immune response to SARS-CoV-2. Samples were obtained from the ongoing ImmuneRACE study (first 160 participants) and from approximately 1,200 subjects provided by 6 global collaborators. Nearly every sample came with metadata listing a de-identified subject ID, COVID-19 status, age in years and sex. HLA class I and class II types, where available, came from metadata supplied by the sample provider rather than from assay-based typing.

The immunoSEQ Assay, a bias-controlled multiplex PCR, was used to amplify TCRbeta CDR3 regions from genomic DNA. Concerning the study's data processing: The number of nucleated cells in each sample was estimated from the amplification of reference gene primers within the assay. Sequence reads were collapsed and filtered to measure the absolute abundance of every unique TCRbeta CDR3 rearrangement. For each sample, productive Simpson clonality was calculated as the square root of Simpson's diversity index over productive rearrangements. TCRdb's version of the immuneACCESS table is confined to in-frame rearrangements and falls short of the full clone set. An unresolved V gene accounts for under half of the shortfall where checked; the remainder is of unknown origin. That table furnishes V, J and clone size, whereas the DNA furnished D and trimming. The sample table records some 150,000 clones; about 90% of these occur just once. In total, the top ten clones hold around 1.2% of the sample.

The full study reports these points: Clinical and demographic metadata were provided uncurated, with the amount varying by source and participant.

The sequence joins TRBV30 to TRBJ1-2; 8 nucleotides in the junction match TRBD1. This sequence was found in a human donor with acute COVID-19. The donor label of this sample is uncertain. Sequencing was done on a sample of PBMCs or T cells enriched from blood (not recorded which). The nucleotide sequence reads as follows: TGTGCCTGGGGGGGGACAGGACCCAGCTATGGCTACACCTTC. This translates into CAWGGTGPSYGYTF.